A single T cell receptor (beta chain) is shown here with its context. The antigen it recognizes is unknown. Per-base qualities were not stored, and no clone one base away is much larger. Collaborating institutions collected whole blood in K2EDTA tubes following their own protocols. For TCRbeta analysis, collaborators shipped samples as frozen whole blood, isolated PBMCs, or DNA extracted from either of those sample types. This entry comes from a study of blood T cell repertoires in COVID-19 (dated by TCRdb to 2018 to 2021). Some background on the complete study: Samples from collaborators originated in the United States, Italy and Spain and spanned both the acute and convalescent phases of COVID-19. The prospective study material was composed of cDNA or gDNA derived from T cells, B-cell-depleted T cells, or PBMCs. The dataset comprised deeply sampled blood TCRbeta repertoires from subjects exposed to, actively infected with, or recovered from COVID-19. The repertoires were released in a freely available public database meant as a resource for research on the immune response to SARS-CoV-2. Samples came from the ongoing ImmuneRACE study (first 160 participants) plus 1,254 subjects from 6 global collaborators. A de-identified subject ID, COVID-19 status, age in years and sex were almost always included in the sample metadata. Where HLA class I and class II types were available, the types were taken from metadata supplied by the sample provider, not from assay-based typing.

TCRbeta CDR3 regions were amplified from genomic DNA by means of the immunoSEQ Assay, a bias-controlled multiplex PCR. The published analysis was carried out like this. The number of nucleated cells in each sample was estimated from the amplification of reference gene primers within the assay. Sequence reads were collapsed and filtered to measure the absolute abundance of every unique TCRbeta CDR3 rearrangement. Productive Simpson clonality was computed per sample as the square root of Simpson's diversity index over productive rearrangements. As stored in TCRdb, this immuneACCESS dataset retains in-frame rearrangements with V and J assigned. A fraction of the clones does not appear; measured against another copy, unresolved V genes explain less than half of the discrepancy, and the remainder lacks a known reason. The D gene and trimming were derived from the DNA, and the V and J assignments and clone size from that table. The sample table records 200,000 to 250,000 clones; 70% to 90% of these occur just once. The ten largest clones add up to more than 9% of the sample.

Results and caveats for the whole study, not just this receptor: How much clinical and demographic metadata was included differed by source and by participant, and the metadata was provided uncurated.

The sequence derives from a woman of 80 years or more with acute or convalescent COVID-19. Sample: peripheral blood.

The CDR3 region: CASNLAGGLDEQFF. The nucleotide sequence reads TGTGCCAGTAACTTAGCGGGAGGGCTGGATGAGCAGTTCTTC. In this chain, TRBV28 is recombined with TRBJ2-1; 11 central nucleotides agree with TRBD2. For CDR1 and CDR2, the germline V gene lists MDHEN and SYDVKM. Compared with germline, V lacks 9 bases and J lacks 8 bases; bases without a gene match: 9. From the cysteine up to the phenylalanine, the CDR3 has a length of 14 residues. Left in the record is the CDR3 DNA by itself, 42 bases read in frame from the first base.